The 19 T cell receptor beta chains in this list originate from one sample, sequenced in a study of cytomegalovirus exposure and HLA in healthy donors. This PCR relied on a set of 60 Vbeta primers and 13 Jbeta primers. The data were produced by immunoSEQ multiplex PCR, yet TCRdb's version contains in-frame clones alone and is incomplete. This sample has around 120,000 clones, with roughly three fifths found just once. The sample was PBMCs. The receptor set was obtained from a man in his forties or fifties in good health and CMV-seropositive.

This clone was counted between two and nine times. The chain uses TRBV25-1 and TRBJ1-2; D not resolved. CDR1 and CDR2 (germline): MGHDK, SYGVNS. The CDR3 runs 12 residues. V was trimmed by 8 bases and J by 2 bases, leaving 9 bases between them. The CDR3 DNA reads as TGTGCCAGCTCACCAGGCAACTATGGCTACACCTTC. Its protein product is CASSPGNYGYTF.

This clone was seen more than once but under ten times. V usage is TRBV10-3 and J usage is TRBJ2-1; TRBD2 matches 11 bases. The V and J ends lost 6 bases and 8 bases, in that order; junction bases with no gene match: 6. This CDR3 comprises 14 residues. CDR1 is ENHRY and CDR2 is SYGVKD in the germline V gene. The CDR3 DNA follows: TGTGCCATCAGCCCGACTAGCGGGGCGGATGAGCAGTTCTTC. Translating it yields CAISPTSGADEQFF.

Remarks on this clone: Within the sample, other DNA sequences also encode this same CDR3. This chain joins TRBV6-6 and TRBJ2-7; possible D gene TRBD2, 6 bases. Between the trimmed V and J ends, which lost 2 bases and 6 bases, there was a span of 11 bases. Germline-derived CDR1 and CDR2 are MNHNY and SVGAGI (reference sequence). The CDR3 consists of 13 residues. The DNA for the CDR3 is TGTGCCAGCAGTTACGGGGACTCAGGCGAGCAGTACTTC. Protein product: CASSYGDSGEQYF.

J is TRBJ2-5 and V is TRBV30, with D uncertain. V was trimmed by 1 base and J by 1 base, leaving 7 bases between them. The CDR3 is 13 residues long. In germline, CDR1 is GTSNPN, CDR2 SVGIG (reference sequence). The CDR3 DNA sequence: TGTGCCTGGAGTGATGGCAGCCAAGAGACCCAGTACTTC. Its translation is CAWSDGSQETQYF. The variable domain in full, completed from reference TRBV30 and TRBJ2-5, reads SQTIHQWPATLVQPVGSPLSLECTVEGTSNPNLYWYRQAAGRGLQLLFYSVGIGQISSEVPQNLSASRPQDRQFILSSKKLLLSDSGFYLCAWSDGSQETQYFGPGTRLLVL.

The rearrangement links TRBV5-4 to TRBJ2-5, with D perhaps TRBD2 (6 bases). Trimming took off 4 bases at V and 4 bases at J, with 14 bases between the two ends. The CDR3 consists of 14 residues. Germline V gene sequence: CDR1 SGHNT, CDR2 YYREEE (reference sequence). This chain's CDR3 is CASSIPGLRETQYF. CDR3 nucleotides: TGTGCCAGCAGCATTCCGGGACTTAGAGAGACCCAGTACTTC.

The chain is built from TRBV28 and TRBJ2-5; a possible D gene is TRBD1 (7 bases). The germline V gene encodes CDR1 MDHEN and CDR2 SYDVKM. Trimming took 2 bases from V and 5 from J, leaving 15 bases between them. This CDR3 comprises 15 residues. For the CDR3, the DNA is TGTGCCAGCAGTTTAACCCGACCAGGGGGGGAGACCCAGTACTTC. It yields the protein CASSLTRPGGETQYF.

The V call is TRBV10-3, the J call TRBJ1-2; 7 bases map to TRBD1. The CDR3 runs 13 residues. From germline, CDR1 is ENHRY and CDR2 SYGVKD. Germline trimming cut 10 bases from V and 4 bases from J; bases unmatched to any gene: 9. Here the CDR3 reads CATRDSRTYGYTF. The CDR3 region has the DNA TGTGCCACTAGGGACAGCCGGACCTATGGCTACACCTTC.

The CDR3 reads CATRETGTSYEQYF. The CDR3 DNA reads TGTGCCACCAGGGAGACAGGGACCTCCTACGAGCAGTACTTC. The chain carries TRBV6-6 and TRBJ2-7; 7 positions agree with TRBD1. The V and J ends lost 10 bases and 0 bases, in that order; junction bases with no gene match: 9. The CDR3 extends over 14 amino acids. From germline, CDR1 is MNHNY and CDR2 SVGAGI (reference sequence).

The J gene is TRBJ1-2, the V gene TRBV6-6, with 9 bases identical to TRBD1. The length of the CDR3 is 15 residues. In germline, CDR1 is MNHNY, CDR2 SVGAGI (reference sequence). The ends lost 6 bases at V and 8 bases at J; junction bases unmatched: 13. CDR3 DNA sequence: TGTGCCAGCAGGGCTGGGACAGGGCTCGATTGGGGCTACACCTTC. Its protein is CASRAGTGLDWGYTF.

In this sample, this clone turned up a few times. This rearrangement joins TRBV27 to TRBJ2-4, with TRBD1 identical over 10 bases. The CDR3 extends over 14 amino acids. J gave up 5 bases and V 5 bases, and 3 bases lay outside the gene matches. Germline values: CDR1 MNHEY, CDR2 SMNVEV (reference sequence). The CDR3 region is CASSIGQGENIQYF. The CDR3 nucleotides are TGTGCCAGCAGTATCGGACAGGGGGAAAACATTCAGTACTTC.

This rearrangement joins TRBV9 to TRBJ2-1; maybe TRBD2 (6 bases). Germline loops: CDR1 SGDLS, CDR2 YYNGEE. The CDR3 runs 16 residues. Trimming removed 1 base at V and 3 bases at J, with 14 bases between. The DNA for the CDR3 is TGTGCCAGCAGCGTAATTAGCGGTGCATTCTACAATGAGCAGTTCTTC. Translation gives CASSVISGAFYNEQFF.

The chain joins TRBV13 to TRBJ2-2; D is undetermined. Trimming pared 3 bases from V and 3 bases from J, leaving 8 bases between. Looked up from germline, CDR1 is PRHDT and CDR2 is FYEKMQ (reference sequence). This CDR3 is built from 14 residues. DNA for the CDR3: TGTGCCAGCAGCTTCCGACACCACACCGGGGAGCTGTTTTTT. Its translation is CASSFRHHTGELFF. Complete variable domain (other parts from reference TRBV13 and TRBJ2-2): AAGVIQSPRHLIKEKRETATLKCYPIPRHDTVYWYQQGPGQDPQFLISFYEKMQSDKGSIPDRFSAQQFSDYHSELNMSSLELGDSALYFCASSFRHHTGELFFGEGSRLTVL.

The V gene is TRBV9, the J gene TRBJ1-2, with D possibly TRBD1 on 6 matching bases. The CDR3 loop spans 14 amino acids. Per germline, CDR1 SGDLS and CDR2 YYNGEE. V was clipped by 3 bases and J by 2 bases, with 11 bases between them. The CDR3 DNA follows: TGTGCCAGCAGCGCCGGCGGACAGAACTATGGCTACACCTTC. Encoded protein: CASSAGGQNYGYTF.

The chain has TRBV10-3 and TRBJ1-2, with a weak D call TRBD1 (6 bases). The CDR3 has 13 residues. V lost 6 bases to trimming and J lost 8 bases, with 16 bases between them. Germline CDR1 and CDR2: ENHRY and SYGVKD. Here the CDR3 DNA reads TGTGCCATCAGAGGGTTGGGGGCTGGAGGCTACACCTTC. Translating it yields CAIRGLGAGGYTF.

This clone showed up just a few times. This sequence joins TRBV7-3 and TRBJ1-3; 8 nucleotides match TRBD1. Looked up from germline, CDR1 is SGHTA and CDR2 is FQGTGA. The CDR3 has 15 residues. Trimming at V came to 3 bases and at J to 0 bases, leaving 1 base not matched to a gene. For the CDR3, the DNA is TGTGCCAGCAGCTTGACAGGGGACTCTGGAAACACCATATATTTT. Its protein is CASSLTGDSGNTIYF.

J is TRBJ2-3 and V is TRBV27; possibly TRBD1 for D (6 bases). The V gene's germline CDR1 is MNHEY and CDR2 SMNVEV (reference sequence). The CDR3 sequence is 16 residues long. The V end was cut by 3 bases, the J end by 4 bases, with 17 bases between. The CDR3 coding sequence is TGTGCCAGCAGTTTCCGCCAGGGGTGGTCGGCAGATACGCAGTATTTT. This gives the protein CASSFRQGWSADTQYF.

This clone was detected once. The chain joins TRBV4-1 to TRBJ2-7; 12 positions agree with TRBD1. This CDR3 spans 15 amino acids. V trimming: 4 bases; J trimming: 6 bases; junction bases outside the gene matches: 7. Germline V gene lookup returns CDR1 MGHRA and CDR2 YSYEKL. CDR3 nucleotides: TGCGCCAGCAGCCGGGGGACAGGGGGCACGGGCGAGCAGTACTTC. It specifies CASSRGTGGTGEQYF.

The rearrangement uses TRBV11-2 and TRBJ2-2; D unclear. Germline V gene lookup returns CDR1 SGHAT and CDR2 FQNNGV. Trimming shortened V by 1 base and J by 3 bases, and 6 bases separated the two germline ends. There are 14 residues in the CDR3. The CDR3 coding sequence is TGTGCCAGCAGCTTAGCACAGTACACCGGGGAGCTGTTTTTT. Its protein is CASSLAQYTGELFF.

This sequence joins TRBV6-6 and TRBJ1-2; 8 nucleotides match TRBD1. Germline lookup yields CDR1 MNHNY and CDR2 SVGAGI (reference sequence). V dropped 6 bases and J dropped 7; count of bases not matched to a gene: 4. The CDR3 totals 12 residues. CDR3 loop: CASRLDRGGYTF. CDR3 in DNA: TGTGCCAGCAGGCTCGACAGGGGTGGCTACACCTTC.